Included here is one T cell receptor (beta chain) sequence, with context. The germline gives CDR1 SGHNT, CDR2 YYREEE (reference sequence). After removal of 4 bases from V and 3 bases from J, the junction contained 3 bases not matched to a gene. This CDR3 region has 14 residues. This sample is part of a study of shared clonotypes between healthy human individuals. Some clones are missing from TCRdb's copy, which holds only in-frame ones; the method was immunoSEQ multiplex PCR. The data show a few million clones, with 85% to 95% seen just once and around 0.4% held by the top ten. The chain links TRBV5-4 to TRBJ2-5; 10 bases map to TRBD2. The TCR was taken from a man aged 18 to 29 in good health. Some clones in this sample may be carry-over from other donors' samples. Material for sequencing was naive CD4+ T cells from PBMCs. Described subset: CD45RA+ positively selected. CDR3 loop: CASSPGTSEETQYF. In DNA, the CDR3 is TGTGCCAGCAGCCCCGGGACTAGCGAAGAGACCCAGTACTTC.